The rows below give T cell receptor beta chains drawn from one sample of a study of identical twins. TCRdb re-derived calls from the 5' RACE reads in MiXCR, one entry per CDR3 protein. Of about 250,000 distinct CDR3 sequences in the sample, roughly 8.7% were seen once. These data were also reused for a study on yellow fever vaccine responses in identical twins.

Input material: CD8+ T cells sorted from blood. These TCRs come from a woman aged 18-29 years in good health. Both conserved end residues are part of each CDR3. D genes are given only for firm matches. Not all rows give a size; the values are once, few, many and, for expanded clones, a class.

cdr3_aa cdr3_nt clone_size j_call v_call d_call
CASSSVGGGRDIQYF TGTGCCAGCAGTTCGGTGGGGGGCGGAAGGGACATTCAGTACTTC . TRBJ2-4 TRBV28 .
CASSLAVAGADTQYF TGTGCCAGCAGCTTAGCGGTGGCGGGGGCAGATACGCAGTATTTT many TRBJ2-3 TRBV11-2 TRBD2
CSARDPSGGNTGELFF TGCAGTGCTAGAGATCCATCCGGGGGGAACACCGGGGAGCTGTTTTTT . TRBJ2-2 TRBV20-1 .
CASSLDSDGVLTYEQYF TGCGCCAGCAGCTTGGATTCAGACGGCGTCCTCACCTACGAGCAGTACTTC many TRBJ2-7 TRBV5-1 .
CAIRSTSTTSGGPVFTDTQYF TGTGCCATCAGATCCACTTCCACCACTAGCGGGGGGCCTGTTTTCACAGATACGCAGTATTTT . TRBJ2-3 TRBV10-3 TRBD2
CASSPPDRGQETQYF TGTGCCAGCAGCCCTCCGGACAGGGGGCAAGAGACCCAGTACTTC . TRBJ2-5 TRBV7-2 TRBD1
CASSQDLAGRGTGELFF TGCGCCAGCAGCCAAGATTTGGCGGGCCGGGGCACCGGGGAGCTGTTTTTT few TRBJ2-2 TRBV4-1 .
CASSADPWGYQETQYF TGTGCCAGCAGTGCTGACCCCTGGGGGTACCAAGAGACCCAGTACTTC few TRBJ2-5 TRBV27 .
CASSAEASGAYNEQFF TGCGCCAGCAGCGCCGAGGCTAGCGGGGCCTACAATGAGCAGTTCTTC many TRBJ2-1 TRBV5-1 TRBD2
CSAEEEADSYNEQFF TGCAGCGCCGAAGAAGAAGCGGATTCCTACAATGAGCAGTTCTTC few TRBJ2-1 TRBV29-1 .
CASSDRTGDYNEQFF TGTGCCAGCAGTGACAGGACAGGGGACTACAATGAGCAGTTCTTC . TRBJ2-1 TRBV6-4 TRBD1
CSVGDRAYEQYF TGCAGCGTTGGGGACAGAGCCTACGAGCAGTACTTC many TRBJ2-7 TRBV29-1 TRBD1
CASSWRDRAQGPGEQYF TGCGCCAGCAGCTGGAGGGACCGGGCCCAGGGACCTGGTGAGCAGTACTTC many TRBJ2-7 TRBV5-1 .
CASSLRSGEQYF TGCGCCAGCAGCTTAAGATCGGGCGAGCAGTACTTC many TRBJ2-7 TRBV5-1 .
CASSQLGGETQYF TGCGCCAGCAGCCAATTGGGTGGAGAGACCCAGTACTTC few TRBJ2-5 TRBV4-1 .
CASSLVPGLNQPQHF TGTGCCAGCAGCTTAGTCCCAGGCCTCAATCAGCCCCAGCATTTT few TRBJ1-5 TRBV7-6 .
CASSSPGYNEQFF TGTGCCAGCAGCTCCCCGGGGTACAATGAGCAGTTCTTC many TRBJ2-1 TRBV7-9 .
CASSPPNRGDGETQYF TGTGCCAGCAGCCCTCCTAACAGGGGGGACGGGGAGACCCAGTACTTC few TRBJ2-5 TRBV7-9 TRBD1
CASSLNPPGLLYNEQFF TGTGCCAGCAGCCTGAACCCACCGGGACTTCTTTACAATGAGCAGTTCTTC . TRBJ2-1 TRBV6-2/TRBV6-3 .
CASSSGQGALEQFF TGTGCCAGCAGTTCGGGACAGGGGGCTTTGGAGCAGTTCTTC few TRBJ2-1 TRBV27 TRBD1